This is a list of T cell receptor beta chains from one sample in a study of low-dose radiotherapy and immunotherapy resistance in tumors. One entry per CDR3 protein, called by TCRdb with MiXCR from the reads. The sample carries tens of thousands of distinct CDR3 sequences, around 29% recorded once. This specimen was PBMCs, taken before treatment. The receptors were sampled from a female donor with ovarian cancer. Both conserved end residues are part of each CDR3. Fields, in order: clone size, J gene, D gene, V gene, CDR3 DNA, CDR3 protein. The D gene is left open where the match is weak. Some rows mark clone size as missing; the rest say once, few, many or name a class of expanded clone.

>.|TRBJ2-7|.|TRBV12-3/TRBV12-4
TGTGCCAGCAGCCCAGGCCAGTACGAGCAGTACTTC
CASSPGQYEQYF
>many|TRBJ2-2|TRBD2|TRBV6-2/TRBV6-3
TGTGCCAGTTCCCTGGAGCGGGGGAACACCGGGGAGCTGTTTTTT
CASSLERGNTGELFF
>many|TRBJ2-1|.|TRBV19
TGTGCCAGTAGCCGAAGCACGACAGTCTACAATGAGCAGTTCTTC
CASSRSTTVYNEQFF
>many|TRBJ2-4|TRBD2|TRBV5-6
TGTGCCAGCAGCTTGCTTCGATACAGGACTAGCGGGAGTTCGGCCAAAAACATTCAGTACTTC
CASSLLRYRTSGSSAKNIQYF
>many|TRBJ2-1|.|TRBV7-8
TGTGCCAGCAGCGCTTACAATGAGCAGTTCTTC
CASSAYNEQFF
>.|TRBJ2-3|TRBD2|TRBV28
TGTGCCATAGCGGGAACCACAGATACGCAGTATTTT
CAIAGTTDTQYF
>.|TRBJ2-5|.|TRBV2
TGTGCCAGCACAGAAACACCAGACTTAACCGGGACAGAGACCCAGTACTTC
CASTETPDLTGTETQYF
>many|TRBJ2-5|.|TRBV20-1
TGCAGTGCTAGAGCCATAACGGGGCACGACCAAGAGACCCAGTACTTC
CSARAITGHDQETQYF
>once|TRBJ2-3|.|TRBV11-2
TGTGCCAGCAGCCAAGAACGTTTTGCCACAGATACGCAGTATTTT
CASSQERFATDTQYF
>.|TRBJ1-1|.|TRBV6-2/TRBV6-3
TGTGCCAGCAGTTCTCCCGGGCCCTGGGGGTCTGAAGCTTTCTTT
CASSSPGPWGSEAFF
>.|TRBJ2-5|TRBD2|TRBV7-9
TGTGCCAGCAGCTTTCTAGCGGGGATCGAGACCCAGTACTTC
CASSFLAGIETQYF
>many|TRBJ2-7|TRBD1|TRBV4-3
TGCGCCAGCAGCCAAGAAGCGACAGGGCCTACCGATCATACCTACGAGCAGTACTTC
CASSQEATGPTDHTYEQYF
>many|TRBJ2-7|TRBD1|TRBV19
TGTGCCAGTAGTATGTCAGGGGGAGACAGGGTTAGGGGCGAGCAGTACTTC
CASSMSGGDRVRGEQYF
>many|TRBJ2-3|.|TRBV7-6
TGTGCCAGCAGCCAGGGTGGTGGGTCAGATACGCAGTATTTT
CASSQGGGSDTQYF
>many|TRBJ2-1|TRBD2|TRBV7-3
TGTGCCAGCAGCTTAACTAGCGGGAGGGCGAGTGAGCAGTTCTTC
CASSLTSGRASEQFF
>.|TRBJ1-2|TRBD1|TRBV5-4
TGTGCCAGCAGCTTCCCGGGACAGGGACCTGGCTACACCTTC
CASSFPGQGPGYTF
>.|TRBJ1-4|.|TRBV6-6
.
CASRAVQGAGEKLFFFFFF
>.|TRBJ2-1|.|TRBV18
TGTGCCAACTCAGGTGGGGGGGCCAACAATGAGCAGTTCTTC
CANSGGGANNEQFF
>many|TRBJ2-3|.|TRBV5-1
TGCGCCAGCAGCTTGGCCGCGCCCACAGATACGCAGTATTTT
CASSLAAPTDTQYF
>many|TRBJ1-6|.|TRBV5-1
TGCGCCAGCAGCTTAGAGCGGTCACCCCTCCACTTT
CASSLERSPLHF
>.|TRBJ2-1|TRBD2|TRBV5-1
TGCGCCAGCAGCTTAGGAAGCGGGGCCTACAATGAGCAGTTCTTC
CASSLGSGAYNEQFF
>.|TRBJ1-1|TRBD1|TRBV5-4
TGTGCCAGCAGCCTCACCCAGGGGGGGTGGGAAGACACTGAAGCTTTCTTT
CASSLTQGGWEDTEAFF
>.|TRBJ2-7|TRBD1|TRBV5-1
TGCGCCAGCAGCTTGGAAGTCAGGGGGTACGAGCAGTACTTC
CASSLEVRGYEQYF
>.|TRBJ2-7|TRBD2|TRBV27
TGTGCCAGCAGTTCTACCCCATGGACTAGCGGGGGCGACTACGAGCAGTACTTC
CASSSTPWTSGGDYEQYF
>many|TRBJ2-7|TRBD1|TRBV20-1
TGCAGCGCCCCCGGAGACAGGGGCCGGTACGAGCAGTACTTC
CSAPGDRGRYEQYF
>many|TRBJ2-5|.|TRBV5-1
TGCGCCAGCAGCACGCCTCTACAAGAGACCCAGTACTTC
CASSTPLQETQYF
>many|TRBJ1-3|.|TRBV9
TGTGCCAGCAGCCCTGGAAACACCATATATTTT
CASSPGNTIYF
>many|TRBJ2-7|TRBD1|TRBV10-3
TGTGCCATCAGTGAGTTTGACAGGGGGTACGAGCAGTACTTC
CAISEFDRGYEQYF
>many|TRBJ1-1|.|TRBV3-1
TGTGCCAGCAGCCCGGGTCCCATGAACACTGAAGCTTTCTTT
CASSPGPMNTEAFF
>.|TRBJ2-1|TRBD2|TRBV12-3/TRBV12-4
TGTGCCAGCAGCTCGGGACTAGTGAAGAATGAGCAGTTCTTC
CASSSGLVKNEQFF
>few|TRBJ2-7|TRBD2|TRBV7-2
TGTGCCAGCAGCTCCGAGGGCGGGAGTGCCTACGAGCAGTACTTC
CASSSEGGSAYEQYF
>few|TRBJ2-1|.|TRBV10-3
TGTGCCATCAGTGAGACCCAAATTCCGACTGCTTCCAATGAGCAGTTCTTC
CAISETQIPTASNEQFF
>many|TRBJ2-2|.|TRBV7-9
TGTGCCAGCAGCACTCCCCAGTATTTCGGGACGGGGACCGGGGAGCTGTTTTTT
CASSTPQYFGTGTGELFF
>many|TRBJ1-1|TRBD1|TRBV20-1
TGCAGTGCTAGAGAACCCTCGGGACAGTCCCGAACTGAAGCTTTCTTT
CSAREPSGQSRTEAFF
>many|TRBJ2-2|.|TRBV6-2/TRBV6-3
TGTGCCAGCAAAAAACTGGGACTTTCGAACACCGGGGAGCTGTTTTTT
CASKKLGLSNTGELFF
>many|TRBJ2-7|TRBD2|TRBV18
TGTGCCAGCTCATTAGCGGGTAGAGTCTACGAGCAGTACTTC
CASSLAGRVYEQYF
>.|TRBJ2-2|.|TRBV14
TGTGCCAGCAGCCACTGGACCGCCCGCGACACCGGGGAGCTGTTTTTT
CASSHWTARDTGELFF
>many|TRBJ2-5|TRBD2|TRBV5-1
TGCGCCAGCAGCTTCGGGGGGGCGACCGGGGAGACCCAGTACTTC
CASSFGGATGETQYF
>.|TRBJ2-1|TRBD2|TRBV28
TGTGCCAGCAGTGGGACTAGCGGGGGAGCCAATCTGTACAATGAGCAGTTCTTC
CASSGTSGGANLYNEQFF
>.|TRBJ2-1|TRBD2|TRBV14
TGTGCCAGCAGTGTTATTCCGGGACTAGCGGGGGGGATGCAGTTCTTC
CASSVIPGLAGGMQFF
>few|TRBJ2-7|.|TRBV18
TGTGCCAGCTCACCACTGTCGGGGAATACCTACGAGCAGTACTTC
CASSPLSGNTYEQYF
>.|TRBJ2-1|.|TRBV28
TGTGCCAGCAGTTCTTTGGACTCCTGGGGGCAGTTCTTC
CASSSLDSWGQFF
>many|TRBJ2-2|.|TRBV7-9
TGTGCCAGCAGCACCACCGGGCGCTACACCGGGGAGCTGTTTTTT
CASSTTGRYTGELFF
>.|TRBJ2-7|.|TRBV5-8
TGTGCCAGCATCGCCTCGGGGAAACAGGCGCAGTACTTC
CASIASGKQAQYF
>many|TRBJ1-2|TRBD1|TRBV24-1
TGTGCCACCAGTGACCCCGGGACAGGGGTCTATGGCTACACCTTC
CATSDPGTGVYGYTF
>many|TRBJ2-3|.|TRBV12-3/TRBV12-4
TGTGCCAGCACCCCCCTCCGGTGGGGCACAGATACGCAGTATTTT
CASTPLRWGTDTQYF